This TCR beta chain was captured in a study of identical twins. Whole-study results and caveats: There is a chance that invariant MAIT and iNKT cells partially muddied zero-insertion analyses.

TCRdb re-called the 5' RACE reads with MiXCR, one entry per CDR3 protein. Of about 790,000 distinct CDR3 sequences listed, 18% were seen once; the top ten hold around 12%. This clonotype was detected many times. The antigen is undetermined. CDR1 and CDR2 (germline): SQVTM, ANQGSEA. The ends were cut back, 4 bases at V and 0 bases at J, with 11 bases in the middle. The CDR3 is 14 amino acids. These same data were also listed under a study on T cells expressing NK-cell markers. This second study says: Topping the CD3+CD56-NKG2C+ fraction as well were these clonotypes, in several donors.

Sequencing was performed on PBMCs. This clonotype originated in a woman aged 18-29 years in good health. This chain uses TRBV29-1 with TRBJ2-3; TRBD1 or TRBD2 may be the D gene (6 bases each). CDR3 sequence reads: CSVVKGGSTDTQYF. The CDR3 region has the DNA TGCAGCGTTGTCAAGGGGGGTAGCACAGATACGCAGTATTTT.